This TCR beta chain was obtained from a study of blood T cells in healthy people across ages. Overall study findings and caveats: A conclusive naive versus antigen-experienced comparison was prevented by the unsorted PBMCs. Long-lived and aged donors differed, with more naive CD4+ cells and higher diversity in the long-lived. Unknown CMV status may confound age-related changes in expanded clones.

Primed by a sample-barcoded 5' primer and a J-beta primer mix, a second PCR proceeded for 7 to 11 cycles. A single record per CDR3 protein comes from TCRdb applying MiXCR to the 5' RACE reads. The sample has 1.6 million or so distinct CDR3 sequences, about 35% seen once. The CDR3 runs 17 residues. Looked up from germline, CDR1 is MNHNY and CDR2 is SVGAGI (reference sequence). V shed 4 bases, J shed 6 bases, and the junction held 16 bases outside the gene matches. A word on this clonotype: The antigen is undetermined.

Input material: blood. The chain recombines TRBV6-6 with TRBJ2-3; 7 nucleotides match TRBD1. The TCR originated in a woman aged 25 to 39 in good health. CDR3 residues: CASSFWTGEAIVDTQYF. Here the CDR3 DNA reads TGTGCCAGCAGTTTCTGGACAGGAGAGGCGATTGTCGATACGCAGTATTTT.